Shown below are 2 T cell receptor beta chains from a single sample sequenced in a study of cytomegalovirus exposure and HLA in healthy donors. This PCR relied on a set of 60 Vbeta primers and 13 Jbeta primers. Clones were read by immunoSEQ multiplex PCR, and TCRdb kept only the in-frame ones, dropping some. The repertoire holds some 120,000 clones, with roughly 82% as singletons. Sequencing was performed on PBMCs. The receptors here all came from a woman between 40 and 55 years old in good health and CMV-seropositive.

CDR3 DNA sequence: TGTGCCAGCAGTTACTCTAGCCCGGCCGACGGTGAGCAGTTCTTC. It codes for CASSYSSPADGEQFF. The chain combines TRBV6-5 with TRBJ2-1, with D unclear. This CDR3 comprises 15 residues. Germline-derived CDR1 and CDR2 are MNHEY and SVGAGI. Trimming removed 0 bases at V and 9 bases at J, with 15 bases between.

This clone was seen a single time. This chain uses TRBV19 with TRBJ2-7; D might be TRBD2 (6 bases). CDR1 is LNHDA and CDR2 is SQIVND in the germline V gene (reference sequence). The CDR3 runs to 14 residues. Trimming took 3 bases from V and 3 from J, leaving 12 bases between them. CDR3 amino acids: CASSMGTSSYEQYF. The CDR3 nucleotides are TGTGCCAGTAGTATGGGCACTAGCAGCTACGAGCAGTACTTC.